This T cell receptor (beta chain) was profiled in a study of blood T cell repertoires in COVID-19. The wider study: Nucleic acid was either cDNA or gDNA, and it came from T cells, B-cell-depleted T cells, or PBMCs.

Germline V gives CDR1 LNHDA, CDR2 SQIVND (reference sequence). This CDR3 contains 15 residues. The V end lost 11 bases, the J end lost 2 bases, and 19 bases lay between the germline ends. Original analysis: Estimation of nucleated cell counts was performed using reference gene primer amplification. Repertoires were generated with immunoSEQ multiplex PCR, while TCRdb's copy carries only in-frame clones and drops some. That table supplies the V and J calls and clone size; D and trimming were determined from the DNA. The sample lists roughly 9,400 clones; roughly four fifths were seen once. This TCR derives from a human donor in a cohort sampled during active COVID-19. What was sequenced was peripheral blood. This sequence joins TRBV19 and TRBJ1-3, with D perhaps matching TRBD1 (6 bases). CDR3 sequence reads: CASGSDRIPGNTIYF. In DNA, the CDR3 is TGTGCCTCAGGATCGGACAGAATCCCTGGAAACACCATATATTTT.